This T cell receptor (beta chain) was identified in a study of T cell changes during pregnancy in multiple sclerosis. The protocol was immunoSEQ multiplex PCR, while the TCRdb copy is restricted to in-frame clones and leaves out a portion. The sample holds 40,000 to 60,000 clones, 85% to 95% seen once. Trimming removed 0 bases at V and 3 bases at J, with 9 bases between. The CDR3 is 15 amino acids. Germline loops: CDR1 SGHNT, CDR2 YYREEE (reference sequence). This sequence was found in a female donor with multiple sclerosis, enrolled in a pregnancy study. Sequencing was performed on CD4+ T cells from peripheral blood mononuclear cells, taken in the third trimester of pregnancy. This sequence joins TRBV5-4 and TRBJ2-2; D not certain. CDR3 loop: CASSLGSPDTGELFF. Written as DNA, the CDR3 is TGTGCCAGCAGCTTGGGTAGCCCCGACACCGGGGAGCTGTTTTTT.